This TCR beta chain was recorded in a study of long-term antiretroviral therapy in people with HIV (dated by TCRdb to between 2021 and 2024). Notes on the research overall: The earliest samples were collected about a decade before the 2015 WHO recommendation for immediate ART, when ART was typically delayed until CD4 counts fell. A total of around 190 cryopreserved PBMC samples came from a few dozen adults with confirmed HIV infection and were collected serially over a mean of about six years (range 1-12). No cross-contamination during QIAcube processing was seen in test extractions of a monoclonal T-cell line run alongside 33 polyclonal samples. Among the 30 or so participants with HIV, roughly eleven were female. This retrospective serial study examined whether starting ART and sustained HIV suppression were associated with changes in the composition and diversity of the TRB repertoire in peripheral blood. The full study reports these points: At every time point, the repertoire was dominated by expanded TRB clones first identified before ART initiation, although this dominance fluctuated and, in many PLHIV, declined after ART. Because PBMC availability was limited, only the TCR beta chain was sequenced, with no alpha chain pairing. No data were available on ART adherence, viral resistance or therapy changes, limiting inferences about post-ART repertoire changes. Because pre-ART samples had limited cell numbers, profiling was done on unsorted PBMC rather than on sorted CD4+ and CD8+ T cells. Narrower CDR3 length ranges were observed in HIV repertoires than in controls, and an antigen-experienced repertoire with only a slight naive shift after ART was suggested by the network structure. Samples dated from 2004 to 2017, and the ART regimens used may be less effective than current ones. A significant increase in TRB diversity was found to be associated with ART initiation, although TRB diversity was observed to remain significantly below that of transplant donor controls even after long-term ART.

V and J are trimmed by 7 bases and 6 bases, and the gene matches miss 5 bases of the junction. The CDR3 goes from the cysteine to the phenylalanine over 12 residues. The entry retains the CDR3 DNA only, 36 bases that are in frame from base 1. The germline V gene yields LGHNA for CDR1 and YNFKEQ for CDR2. To be included, a participant needed at least one PBMC sample from before ART initiation plus at least two post-ART samples. Treatment was received in the United States of America by all participants with HIV. Cryopreserved samples of about 0.95-10 million PBMC were thawed and washed before DNA extraction. At the time of the earliest PBMC sample for each participant with HIV, ages ranged from about 23 to 60 years. Each participant contributed PBMC samples from 1-4 timepoints before ART initiation and 2-8 timepoints after ART initiation, with a median of 7 samples. For every participant, serial HIV viral load, CD4+ T-cell count, ART history and demographic data were obtained. Genomic DNA was extracted from unsorted PBMC with a Qiagen kit on a QIAcube, with processing performed in batches of 12 samples.

Concerning this clone: The antigen it recognizes is unknown. No much larger clonotype is one base removed from it; base qualities were not supplied.

The immunoSEQ hsTCRB v3.0 assay was used at survey level resolution for TRB variable region sequencing. The targeted TRB sequencing depth was roughly 35,000-50,000 T-cell genomes per sample. TRB libraries were pooled and sequenced on an Illumina MiSeq using a v3 150-cycle kit. The source study handled its data this way. Analysis of repertoires was carried out in R inside a reproducible Nextflow workflow spanning QC, data transformation and analysis. Custom analyses were implemented in LymphoSeq2, an R package for AIRR-Seq data exploration. Several samples yielding fewer than 5000 total TRB sequences were excluded, leaving more than 150 analyzed HIV repertoires. Among the 180 to 200 HIV repertoires that were kept, 59 were collected before ART initiation and 120 to 140 were collected after ART initiation. Repertoires were downsampled to 5000 TRB nucleotide sequences, with summary statistics averaged over 100 downsampling iterations. TRB sequences were retained for analysis only if CDR3 regions of at least seven amino acids were present. Diversity was measured with a Shannon entropy-derived clonality score and the Gini coefficient. In the repertoire networks, any two of the top 5000 CDR3 amino acid sequences were connected whenever the two sequences differed by an edit distance of one. For TRB CDR3 amino acid sequences, GLIPH2 was used to predict antigen specificity groups and MHC restriction. To flag known CMV, EBV, HIV or tissue antigen associations, CDR3 amino acid sequences were matched against VDJdb and McPAS-TCR. Pre-ART, post-ART and control groups were compared with Wilcoxon signed-rank tests and Holm-Bonferroni correction. This immuneACCESS table, as held by TCRdb, lists in-frame sequences with V and J called but not all clones. Of the missing ones, under half trace to an unresolved V gene in checked studies; the others have no known cause. Clone size and V and J calls were adopted from that table, with D and trimming inferred from the DNA. This sample gives 8,000 to 10,000 clones in total; 75% to 85% of them show up just once. The top ten constitute approximately 19% of the sample.

Recombination connected TRBV4-2 to TRBJ1-1, with TRBD1 matching 7 junction bases. Material: unsorted PBMCs, obtained 0.7 years after starting antiretroviral therapy. The origin of this receptor is a man aged 40-50 years with HIV. The DNA sequence is TGTGCCAGCAACCTAGGGGGCCCTGAAGCTTTCTTT. Its protein reads: CASNLGGPEAFF.